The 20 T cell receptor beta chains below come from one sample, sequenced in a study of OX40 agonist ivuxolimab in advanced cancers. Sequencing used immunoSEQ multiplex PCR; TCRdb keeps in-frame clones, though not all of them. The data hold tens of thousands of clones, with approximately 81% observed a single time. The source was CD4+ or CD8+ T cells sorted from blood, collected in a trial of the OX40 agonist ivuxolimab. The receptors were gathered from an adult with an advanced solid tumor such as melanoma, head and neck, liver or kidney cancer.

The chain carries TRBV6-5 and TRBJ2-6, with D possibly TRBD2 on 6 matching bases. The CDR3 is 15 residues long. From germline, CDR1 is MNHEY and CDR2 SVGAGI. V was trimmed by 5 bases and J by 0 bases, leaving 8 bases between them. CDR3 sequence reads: CASSRGSSGANVLTF. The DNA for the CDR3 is TGTGCCAGCAGTCGGGGGTCCTCTGGGGCCAACGTCCTGACTTTC.

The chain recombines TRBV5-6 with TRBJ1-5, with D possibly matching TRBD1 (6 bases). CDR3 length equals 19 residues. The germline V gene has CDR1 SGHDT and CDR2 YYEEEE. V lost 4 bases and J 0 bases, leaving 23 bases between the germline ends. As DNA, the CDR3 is TGTGCCAGCAGCCGAACTTGGAGTATGACAGGATATAGCAATCAGCCCCAGCATTTT. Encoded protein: CASSRTWSMTGYSNQPQHF.

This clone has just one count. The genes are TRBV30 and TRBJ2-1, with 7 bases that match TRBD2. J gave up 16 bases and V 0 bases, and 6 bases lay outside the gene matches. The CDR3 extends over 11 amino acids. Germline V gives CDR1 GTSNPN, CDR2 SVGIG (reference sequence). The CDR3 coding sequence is TGTGCCTGGAGTGTTACCGGACTAGGCTTCTTC. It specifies CAWSVTGLGFF.

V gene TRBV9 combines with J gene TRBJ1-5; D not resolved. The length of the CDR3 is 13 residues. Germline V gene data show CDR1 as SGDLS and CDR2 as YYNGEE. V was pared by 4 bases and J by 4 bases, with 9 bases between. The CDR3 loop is CASSRAENQPQHF. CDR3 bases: TGTGCCAGCAGCCGGGCCGAAAATCAGCCCCAGCATTTT. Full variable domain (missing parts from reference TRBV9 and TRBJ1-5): DSGVTQTPKHLITATGQRVTLRCSPRSGDLSVYWYQQSLDQGLQFLIQYYNGEERAKGNILERFSAQQFPDLHSELNLSSLELGDSALYFCASSRAENQPQHFGDGTRLSIL.

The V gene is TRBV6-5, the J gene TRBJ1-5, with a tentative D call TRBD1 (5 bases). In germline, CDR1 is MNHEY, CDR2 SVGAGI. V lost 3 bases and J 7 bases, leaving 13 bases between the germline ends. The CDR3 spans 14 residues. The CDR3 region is CASSYPGNGQPQHF. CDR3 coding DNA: TGTGCCAGCAGTTATCCAGGGAATGGACAGCCCCAGCATTTT.

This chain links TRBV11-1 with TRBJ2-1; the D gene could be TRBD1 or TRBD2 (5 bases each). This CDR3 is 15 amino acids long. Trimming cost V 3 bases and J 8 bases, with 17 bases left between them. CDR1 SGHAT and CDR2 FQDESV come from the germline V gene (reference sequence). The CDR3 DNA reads TGTGCCAGCAGCTTCTCCGGGACCCTGTGGTATGAGCAGTTCTTC. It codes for CASSFSGTLWYEQFF.

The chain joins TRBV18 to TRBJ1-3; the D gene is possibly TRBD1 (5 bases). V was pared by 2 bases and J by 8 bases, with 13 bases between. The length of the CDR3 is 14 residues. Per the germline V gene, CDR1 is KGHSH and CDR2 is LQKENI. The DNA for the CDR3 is TGTGCCAGCTCACCAGTAGCAGGGTTGGACACCATATATTTT. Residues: CASSPVAGLDTIYF.

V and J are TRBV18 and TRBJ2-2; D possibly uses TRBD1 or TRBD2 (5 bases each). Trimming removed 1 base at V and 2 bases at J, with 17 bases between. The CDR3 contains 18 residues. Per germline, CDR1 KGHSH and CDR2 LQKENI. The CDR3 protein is CASSPRRDGSYNTGELFF. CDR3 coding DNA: TGTGCCAGCTCACCACGACGGGACGGTTCATATAACACCGGGGAGCTGTTTTTT. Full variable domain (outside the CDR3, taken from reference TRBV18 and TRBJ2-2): NAGVMQNPRHLVRRRGQEARLRCSPMKGHSHVYWYRQLPEEGLKFMVYLQKENIIDESGMPKERFSAEFPKEGPSILRIQQVVRGDSAAYFCASSPRRDGSYNTGELFFGEGSRLTVL.

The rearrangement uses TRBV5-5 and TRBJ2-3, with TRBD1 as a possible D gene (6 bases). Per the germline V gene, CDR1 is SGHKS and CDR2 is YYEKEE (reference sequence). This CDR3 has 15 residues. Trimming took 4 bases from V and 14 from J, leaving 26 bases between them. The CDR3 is CASSPRDTLARFLYF. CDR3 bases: TGTGCCAGCAGCCCCCGGGACACCCTAGCAAGGTTCCTGTATTTT.

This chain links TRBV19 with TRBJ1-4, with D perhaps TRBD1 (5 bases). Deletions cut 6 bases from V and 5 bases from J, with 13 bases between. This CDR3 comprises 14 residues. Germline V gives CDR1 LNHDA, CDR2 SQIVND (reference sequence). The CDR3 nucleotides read TGTGCCAGTAGCCTTGGGGGGGTGAATGAAAAACTGTTTTTT. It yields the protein CASSLGGVNEKLFF.

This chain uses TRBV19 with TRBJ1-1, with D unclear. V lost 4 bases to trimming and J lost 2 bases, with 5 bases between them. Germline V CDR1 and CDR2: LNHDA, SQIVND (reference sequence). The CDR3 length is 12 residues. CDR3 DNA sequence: TGTGCCAGTAGTAAGAGAAACACTGAAGCTTTCTTT. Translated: CASSKRNTEAFF.

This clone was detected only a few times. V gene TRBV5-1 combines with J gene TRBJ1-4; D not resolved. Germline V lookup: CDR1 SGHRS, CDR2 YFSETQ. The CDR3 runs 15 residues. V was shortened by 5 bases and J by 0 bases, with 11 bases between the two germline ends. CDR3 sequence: CASSREPATNEKLFF. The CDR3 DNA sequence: TGCGCCAGCAGTCGTGAGCCTGCAACTAATGAAAAACTGTTTTTT.

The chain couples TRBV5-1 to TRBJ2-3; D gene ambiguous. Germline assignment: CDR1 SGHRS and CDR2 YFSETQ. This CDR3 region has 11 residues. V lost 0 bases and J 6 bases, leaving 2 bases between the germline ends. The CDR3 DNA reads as TGCGCCAGCAGCTTGGAGGATACGCAGTATTTT. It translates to CASSLEDTQYF.

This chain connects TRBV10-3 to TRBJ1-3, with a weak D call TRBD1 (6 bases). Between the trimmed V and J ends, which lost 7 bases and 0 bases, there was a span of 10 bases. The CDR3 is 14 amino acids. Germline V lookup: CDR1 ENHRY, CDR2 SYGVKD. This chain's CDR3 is CAITGTISGNTIYF. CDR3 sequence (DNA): TGTGCCATCACGGGGACAATCTCTGGAAACACCATATATTTT.

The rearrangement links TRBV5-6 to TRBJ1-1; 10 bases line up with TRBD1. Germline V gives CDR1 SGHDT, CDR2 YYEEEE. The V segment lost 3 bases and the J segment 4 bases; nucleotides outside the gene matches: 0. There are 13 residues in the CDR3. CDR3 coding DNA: TGTGCCAGCAGCTGGGACAGGGGCACTGAAGCTTTCTTT. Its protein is CASSWDRGTEAFF.

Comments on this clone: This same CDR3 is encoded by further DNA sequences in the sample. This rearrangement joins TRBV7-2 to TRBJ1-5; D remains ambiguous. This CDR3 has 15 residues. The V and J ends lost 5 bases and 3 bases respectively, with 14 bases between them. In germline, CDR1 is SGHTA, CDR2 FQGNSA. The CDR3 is CASSPPGGFNQPQHF. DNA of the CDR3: TGTGCCAGCAGCCCCCCGGGAGGATTCAATCAGCCCCAGCATTTT.

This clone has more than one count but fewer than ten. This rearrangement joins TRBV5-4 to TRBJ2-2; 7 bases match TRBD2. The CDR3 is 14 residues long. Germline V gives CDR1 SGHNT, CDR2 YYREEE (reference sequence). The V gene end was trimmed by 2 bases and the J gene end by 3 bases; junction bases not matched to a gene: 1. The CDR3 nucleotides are TGTGCCAGCAGCTTCCGGGGGGACACCGGGGAGCTGTTTTTT. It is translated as CASSFRGDTGELFF.

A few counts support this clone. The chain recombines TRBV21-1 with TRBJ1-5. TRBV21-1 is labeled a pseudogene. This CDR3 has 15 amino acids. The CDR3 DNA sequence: TGTGCCAGCAGCACCCCAAGCGGAGTTGATCAGCCCCAGCATTTT. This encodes CASSTPSGVDQPQHF.

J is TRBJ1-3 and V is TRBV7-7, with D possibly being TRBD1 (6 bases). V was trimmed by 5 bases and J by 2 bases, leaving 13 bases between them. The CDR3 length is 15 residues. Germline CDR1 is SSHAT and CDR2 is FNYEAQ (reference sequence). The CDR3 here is CASSPDSQPGNTIYF. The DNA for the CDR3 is TGTGCCAGCAGCCCGGACAGCCAACCTGGAAACACCATATATTTT.

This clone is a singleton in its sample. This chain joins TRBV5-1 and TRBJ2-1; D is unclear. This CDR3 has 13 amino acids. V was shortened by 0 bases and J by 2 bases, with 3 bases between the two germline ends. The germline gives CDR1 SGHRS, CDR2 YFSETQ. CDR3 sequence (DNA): TGCGCCAGCAGCTTGGTCCCCTACAATGAGCAGTTCTTC. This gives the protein CASSLVPYNEQFF.